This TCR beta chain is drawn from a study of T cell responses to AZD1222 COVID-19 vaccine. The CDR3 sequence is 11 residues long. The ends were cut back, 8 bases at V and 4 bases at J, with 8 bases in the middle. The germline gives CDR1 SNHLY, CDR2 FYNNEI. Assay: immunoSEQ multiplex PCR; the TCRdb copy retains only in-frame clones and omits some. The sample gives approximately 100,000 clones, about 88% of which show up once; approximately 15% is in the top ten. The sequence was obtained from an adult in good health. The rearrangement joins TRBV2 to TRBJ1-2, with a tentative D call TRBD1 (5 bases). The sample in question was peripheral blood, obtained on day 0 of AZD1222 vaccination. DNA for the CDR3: TGTGCCAGCGGGGCGGGCTATGGCTACACCTTC. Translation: CASGAGYGYTF.